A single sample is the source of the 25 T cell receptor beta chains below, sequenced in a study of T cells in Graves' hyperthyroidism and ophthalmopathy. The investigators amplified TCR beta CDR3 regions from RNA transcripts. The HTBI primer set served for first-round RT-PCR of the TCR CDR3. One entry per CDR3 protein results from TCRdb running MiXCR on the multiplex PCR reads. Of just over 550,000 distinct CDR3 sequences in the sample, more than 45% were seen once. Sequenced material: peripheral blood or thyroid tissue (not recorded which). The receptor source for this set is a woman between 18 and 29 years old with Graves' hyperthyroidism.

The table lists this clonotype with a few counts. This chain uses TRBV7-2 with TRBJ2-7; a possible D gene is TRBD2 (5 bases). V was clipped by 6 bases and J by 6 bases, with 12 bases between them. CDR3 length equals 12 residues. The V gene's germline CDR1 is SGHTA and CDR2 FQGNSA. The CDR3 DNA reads TGTGCCAGCAGTCCACGGGGTTTCGAGCAGTACTTC. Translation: CASSPRGFEQYF.

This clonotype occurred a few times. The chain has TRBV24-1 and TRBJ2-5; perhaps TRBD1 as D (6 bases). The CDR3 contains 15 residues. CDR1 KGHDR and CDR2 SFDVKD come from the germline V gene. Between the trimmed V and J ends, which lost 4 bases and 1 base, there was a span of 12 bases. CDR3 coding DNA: TGTGCCACCAGTGACCCGACAGGCCCCCAAGAGACCCAGTACTTC. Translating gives CATSDPTGPQETQYF.

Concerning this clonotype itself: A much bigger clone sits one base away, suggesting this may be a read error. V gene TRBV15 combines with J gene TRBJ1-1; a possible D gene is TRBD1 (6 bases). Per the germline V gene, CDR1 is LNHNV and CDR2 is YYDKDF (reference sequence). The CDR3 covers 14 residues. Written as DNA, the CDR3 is TGTACCACCAGCAGAACAGGGTTGAACACTGAAGCTTTCTTT. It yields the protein CTTSRTGLNTEAFF.

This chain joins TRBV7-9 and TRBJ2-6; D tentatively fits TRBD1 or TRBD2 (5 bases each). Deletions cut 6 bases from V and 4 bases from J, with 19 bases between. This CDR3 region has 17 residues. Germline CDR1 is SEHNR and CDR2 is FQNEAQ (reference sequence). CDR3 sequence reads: CASRPGTANTGANVLTF. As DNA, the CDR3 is TGTGCCAGCAGACCCGGGACGGCGAACACCGGGGCCAACGTCCTGACTTTC. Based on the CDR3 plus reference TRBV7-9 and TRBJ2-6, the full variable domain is DTGVSQNPRHKITKRGQNVTFRCDPISEHNRLYWYRQTLGQGPEFLTYFQNEAQLEKSRLLSDRFSAERPKGSFSTLEIQRTEQGDSAMYLCASRPGTANTGANVLTFGAGSRLTVL.

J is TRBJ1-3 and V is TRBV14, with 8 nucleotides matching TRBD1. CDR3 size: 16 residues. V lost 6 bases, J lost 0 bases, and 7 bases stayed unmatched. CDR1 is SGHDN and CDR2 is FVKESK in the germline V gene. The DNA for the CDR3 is TGTGCCAGCAGAAAGACAGGGGACTACTCTGGAAACACCATATATTTT. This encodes CASRKTGDYSGNTIYF.

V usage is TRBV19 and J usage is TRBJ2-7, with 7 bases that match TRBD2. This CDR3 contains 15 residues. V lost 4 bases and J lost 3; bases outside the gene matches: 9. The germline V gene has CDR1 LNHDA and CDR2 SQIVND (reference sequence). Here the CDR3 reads CASSRSGEGVYEQYF. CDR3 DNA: TGTGCCAGTAGTAGGAGCGGGGAGGGAGTCTACGAGCAGTACTTC.

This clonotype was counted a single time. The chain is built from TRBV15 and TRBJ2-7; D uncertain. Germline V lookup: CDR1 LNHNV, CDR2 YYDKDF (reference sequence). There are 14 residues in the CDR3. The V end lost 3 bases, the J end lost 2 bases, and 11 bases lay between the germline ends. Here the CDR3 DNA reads TGTGCCACCAGCAGCTTGGCCTTGGCCTACGAGCAGTACTTC. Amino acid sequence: CATSSLALAYEQYF. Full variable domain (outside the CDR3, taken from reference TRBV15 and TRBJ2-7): DAMVIQNPRYQVTQFGKPVTLSCSQTLNHNVMYWYQQKSSQAPKLLFHYYDKDFNNEADTPDNFQSRRPNTSFCFLDIRSPGLGDTAMYLCATSSLALAYEQYFGPGTRLTVT.

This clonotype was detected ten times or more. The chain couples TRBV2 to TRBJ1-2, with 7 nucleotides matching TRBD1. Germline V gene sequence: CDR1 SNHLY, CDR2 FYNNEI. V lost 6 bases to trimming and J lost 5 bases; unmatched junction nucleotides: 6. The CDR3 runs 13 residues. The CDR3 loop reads CASSGDREYGYTF. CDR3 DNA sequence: TGTGCCAGCAGCGGCGACAGGGAATATGGCTACACCTTC. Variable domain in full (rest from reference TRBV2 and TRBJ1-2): EPEVTQTPSHQVTQMGQEVILRCVPISNHLYFYWYRQILGQKVEFLVSFYNNEISEKSEIFDDQFSVERPDGSNFTLKIRSTKLEDSAMYFCASSGDREYGYTFGSGTRLTVV.

The CDR3 DNA follows: TGTGCCATCAGAGGGACAGGGGCCTATTCACCCCTCCACTTT. Residues: CAIRGTGAYSPLHF. The chain employs TRBV10-3 and TRBJ1-6, with 10 bases identical to TRBD1. J gave up 8 bases and V 6 bases, and 4 bases lay outside the gene matches. This CDR3 comprises 14 residues. Germline CDR1 and CDR2: ENHRY and SYGVKD.

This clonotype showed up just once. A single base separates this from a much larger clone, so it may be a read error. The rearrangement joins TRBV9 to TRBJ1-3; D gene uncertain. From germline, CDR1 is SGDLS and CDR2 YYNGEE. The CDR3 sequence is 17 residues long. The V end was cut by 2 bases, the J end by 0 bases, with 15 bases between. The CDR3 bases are TGTGCCAGCAGCGTCGAACCGACGTGGCGCTCTGGAAACACCATATATTTT. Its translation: CASSVEPTWRSGNTIYF.

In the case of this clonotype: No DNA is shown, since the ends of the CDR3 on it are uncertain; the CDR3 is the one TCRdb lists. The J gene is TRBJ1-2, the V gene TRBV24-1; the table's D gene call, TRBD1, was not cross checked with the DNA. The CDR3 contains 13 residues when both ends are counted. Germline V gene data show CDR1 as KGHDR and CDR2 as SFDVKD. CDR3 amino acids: CASSPRSNYGCTF.

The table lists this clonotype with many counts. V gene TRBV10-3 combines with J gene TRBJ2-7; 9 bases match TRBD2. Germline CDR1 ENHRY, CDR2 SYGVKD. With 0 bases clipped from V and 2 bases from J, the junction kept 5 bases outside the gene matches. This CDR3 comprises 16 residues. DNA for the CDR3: TGTGCCATCAGTGAGTCAGTGCTAGCGGGAACCTACGAGCAGTACTTC. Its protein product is CAISESVLAGTYEQYF.

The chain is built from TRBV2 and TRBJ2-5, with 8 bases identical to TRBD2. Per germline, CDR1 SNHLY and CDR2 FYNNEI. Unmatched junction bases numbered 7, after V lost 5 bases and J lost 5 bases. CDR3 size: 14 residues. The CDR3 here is CASSYETSDETQYF. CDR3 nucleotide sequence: TGTGCCAGCAGTTATGAGACTAGCGACGAGACCCAGTACTTC.

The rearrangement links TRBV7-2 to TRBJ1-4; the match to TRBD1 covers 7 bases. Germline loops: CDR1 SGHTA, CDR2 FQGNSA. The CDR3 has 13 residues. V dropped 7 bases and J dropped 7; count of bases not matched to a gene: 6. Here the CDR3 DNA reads TGTGCCAGCAAGGCAGGGGGTTTTGAAAAACTGTTTTTT. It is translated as CASKAGGFEKLFF.

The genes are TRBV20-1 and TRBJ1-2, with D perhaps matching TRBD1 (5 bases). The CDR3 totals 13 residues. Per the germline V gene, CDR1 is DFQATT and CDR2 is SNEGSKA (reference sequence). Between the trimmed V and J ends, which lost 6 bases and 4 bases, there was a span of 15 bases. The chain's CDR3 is CSAPGQNFYGYTF. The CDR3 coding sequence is TGCAGTGCCCCGGGGCAGAATTTCTATGGCTACACCTTC.

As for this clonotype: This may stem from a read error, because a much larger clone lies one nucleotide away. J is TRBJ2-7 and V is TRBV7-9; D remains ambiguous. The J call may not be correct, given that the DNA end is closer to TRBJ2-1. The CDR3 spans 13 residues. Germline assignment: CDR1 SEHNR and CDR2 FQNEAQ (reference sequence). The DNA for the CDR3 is TGTGCCAGCAGCTTACCCTCCTACAATGAGCAGTTCTTC. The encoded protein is CASSLPSYNEQFF.

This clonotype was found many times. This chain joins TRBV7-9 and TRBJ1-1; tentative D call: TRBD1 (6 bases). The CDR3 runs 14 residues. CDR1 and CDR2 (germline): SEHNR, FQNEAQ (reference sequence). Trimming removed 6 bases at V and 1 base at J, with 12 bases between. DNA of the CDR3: TGTGCCAGCAGTCCGGGGGCAGGGAACACTGAAGCTTTCTTT. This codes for CASSPGAGNTEAFF.

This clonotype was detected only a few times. CDR3 amino acids: CASSDFRSEYQETQYF. CDR3 bases: TGTGCCAGCAGTGATTTCCGTAGCGAGTACCAAGAGACCCAGTACTTC. This chain connects TRBV2 to TRBJ2-5; a possible D gene is TRBD2 (5 bases). CDR1 SNHLY and CDR2 FYNNEI come from the germline V gene. The CDR3 loop spans 16 amino acids. V was clipped by 3 bases and J by 0 bases, with 14 bases between them.

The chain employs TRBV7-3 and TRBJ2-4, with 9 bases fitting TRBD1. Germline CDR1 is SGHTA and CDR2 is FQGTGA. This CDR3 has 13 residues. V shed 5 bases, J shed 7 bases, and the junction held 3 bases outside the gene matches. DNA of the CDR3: TGTGCCAGCAGCCCAGGACAGGGGAACATTCAGTACTTC. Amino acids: CASSPGQGNIQYF.

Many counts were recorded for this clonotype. CDR3 coding DNA: TGTGCCAGCAGTGACGGATGGAACACTGAAGCTTTCTTT. Translating gives CASSDGWNTEAFF. V usage is TRBV2 and J usage is TRBJ1-1; D gene unclear. Germline V gene lookup returns CDR1 SNHLY and CDR2 FYNNEI. Trimming removed 3 bases from V and 1 base from J, with 6 bases in between. The CDR3 runs 13 residues.

The CDR3 DNA reads as TGCGCCAGCAGCCCCTGGCTAGCGGGGCTCTACGAGCAGTACTTC. Translated: CASSPWLAGLYEQYF. The rearrangement uses TRBV5-1 and TRBJ2-7; 9 nucleotides agree with TRBD2. Unmatched junction bases numbered 8, after V lost 4 bases and J lost 3 bases. This CDR3 has 15 amino acids. Germline lookup yields CDR1 SGHRS and CDR2 YFSETQ.

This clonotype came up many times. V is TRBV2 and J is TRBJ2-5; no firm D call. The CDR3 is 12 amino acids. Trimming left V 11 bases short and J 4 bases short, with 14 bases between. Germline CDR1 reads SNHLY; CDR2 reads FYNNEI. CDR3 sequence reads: CAGLFTPETQYF. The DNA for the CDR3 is TGTGCCGGGCTCTTCACCCCAGAGACCCAGTACTTC.

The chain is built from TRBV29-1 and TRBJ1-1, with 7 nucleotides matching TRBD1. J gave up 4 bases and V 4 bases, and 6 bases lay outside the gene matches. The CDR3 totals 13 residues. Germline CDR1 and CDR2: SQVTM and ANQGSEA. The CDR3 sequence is CSVVEQGPTEAFF. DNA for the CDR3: TGCAGCGTTGTAGAACAGGGGCCCACTGAAGCTTTCTTT.

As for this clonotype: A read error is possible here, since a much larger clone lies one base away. The CDR3 spells CSVEDPRQGDGYTF. CDR3 DNA sequence: TGCAGCGTTGAAGATCCTCGACAGGGGGACGGCTACACCTTC. The chain links TRBV29-1 to TRBJ1-2; TRBD1 agrees at 9 bases. Germline CDR1 SQVTM, CDR2 ANQGSEA. The CDR3 contains 14 residues. J was trimmed by 8 bases and V by 0 bases; bases with no gene match: 7.

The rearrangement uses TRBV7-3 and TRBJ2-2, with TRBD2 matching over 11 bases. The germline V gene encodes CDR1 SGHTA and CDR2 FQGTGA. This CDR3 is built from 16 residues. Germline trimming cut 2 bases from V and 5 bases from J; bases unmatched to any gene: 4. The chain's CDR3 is CASSLEASGRTGELFF. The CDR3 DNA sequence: TGTGCCAGCAGCTTAGAGGCTAGCGGGAGGACCGGGGAGCTGTTTTTT.